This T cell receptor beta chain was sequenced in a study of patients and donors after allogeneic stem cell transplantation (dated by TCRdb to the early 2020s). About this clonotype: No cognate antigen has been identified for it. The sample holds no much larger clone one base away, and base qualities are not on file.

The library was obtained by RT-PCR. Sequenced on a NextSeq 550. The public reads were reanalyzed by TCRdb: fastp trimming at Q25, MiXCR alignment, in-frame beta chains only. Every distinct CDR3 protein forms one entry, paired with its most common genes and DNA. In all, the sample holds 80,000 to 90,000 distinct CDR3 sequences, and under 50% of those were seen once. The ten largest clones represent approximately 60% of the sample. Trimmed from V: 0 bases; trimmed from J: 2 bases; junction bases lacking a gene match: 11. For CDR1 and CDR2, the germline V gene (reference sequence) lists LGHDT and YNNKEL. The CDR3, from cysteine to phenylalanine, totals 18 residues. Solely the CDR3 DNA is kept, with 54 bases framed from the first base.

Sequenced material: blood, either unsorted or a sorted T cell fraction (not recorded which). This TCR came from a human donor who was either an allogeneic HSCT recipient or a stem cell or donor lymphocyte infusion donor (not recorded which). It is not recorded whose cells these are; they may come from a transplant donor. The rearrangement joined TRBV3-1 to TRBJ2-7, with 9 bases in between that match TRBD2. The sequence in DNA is TGTGCCAGCAGCCAAGATTTCCCATTTGGCGGGAGGGCCTACGAGCAGTACTTC. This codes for CASSQDFPFGGRAYEQYF.